A single T cell receptor (beta chain) is shown here with its context. The target of this receptor is not known. No clone much larger than this one lies a single base away; base qualities are absent. The germline V gene (reference sequence) yields GTSNPN for CDR1 and SVGIG for CDR2. V was cut back by 3 bases and J by 8 bases, leaving a gap of 19 bases between them. The CDR3 sequence holds 15 residues, the cysteine and phenylalanine included. Only the CDR3 DNA is retained, 45 bases long and in frame from the first base. This specimen belongs to a study of memory CD4+ T cells and cytomegalovirus serostatus (dated by TCRdb to about 2019). With respect to the entire study: The cohort included around 33 healthy adults from Belgium, of whom 9 were CMV seropositive and about 25 were CMV seronegative. To replicate a published TCR-based CMV serostatus classifier, the study sequenced CD4+ memory TCRbeta repertoires from a Belgian cohort whose cytomegalovirus serostatus was known. General conclusions and limits of the study: Only CD4+CD45RO+ memory cells were sequenced, in contrast to the original study, which included naive and memory CD4+ and CD8+ populations. For predicting CMV serostatus, the median bootstrapped AUC was approximately 0.95 using the original framework and about 0.89 using a US-trained random forest. The results were read as suggesting that the CMV-associated TCR signature is, for the most part, present in the CD4+ memory repertoire. Among the 150 to 200 previously reported CMV-associated TCRbeta sequences, 67 showed up in the CD4+ memory repertoires, with each one found in between one and five individuals. On the Belgian cohort, the classifier based on the original framework reached a median bootstrapped AUC of about 0.96, with a 95% CI of 0.76-1.00.

The Quick-DNA Microprep Kit was used to extract genomic DNA from the sorted cells. Amplification of TCRbeta DNA was done with the immunoSEQ hsTCRbeta kit, following the protocol from the manufacturer. An Illumina MiSeq instrument was used to sequence the TCRbeta libraries. As for the original processing: Once out-of-frame sequences had been removed, fewer than 2.5 million distinct TCRbeta sequences were left, which works out to an average of about 66,813 per individual. Each individual was scored by the count of about 150 previously reported CMV-associated TCRbeta sequences and the total productive distinct TCRbeta count. A beta-binomial model was reimplemented in Python, and scikit-learn random forests with default parameters were trained on data from the US cohort. Classifier performance on the Belgian cohort was summarized as median AUC with percentile confidence intervals calculated over 10,000 bootstrap iterations. TCRdb obtained this table from immuneACCESS and retained in-frame rearrangements with V and J assigned. These tables miss some clones; where compared with another copy, unresolved V genes account for less than half of the shortfall, and the remainder is unexplained. From that table come the V and J calls and clone size; the DNA was used to work out D and trimming. The sample contains about 44,000 clones, around 80% of them found a single time. Approximately 1.8% of the sample goes to the ten largest clones.

A FACSAria II was used to sort memory CD4+ T cells, defined as single viable CD3+CD4+CD8-CD45RO+ cells. CMV serostatus was determined with a Roche Elecsys assay detecting serum IgG against CMV pp150, pp28, p38 and p52. Once the samples were thawed, total CD4+ T cells were enriched through positive selection using CD4 magnetic microbeads. The samples came from a different study that was designed specifically to examine the CD4+ T cell memory repertoire. Following standard operating procedures, peripheral blood mononuclear cells were isolated and cryopreserved, while serum was kept at -80 degrees C. Staining used CD3-PerCP (BW264/56), CD4-APC (RPA-T4), CD45RO-PE (UCHT1) and CD8-Pacific Orange (3B5) antibodies, with Sytox blue excluding non-viable cells.

Sequenced input: memory CD4+ T cells from blood. This receptor chain uses TRBV30 and TRBJ1-4; TRBD1 might be the D gene, on 6 matching bases. The TCR sequence derives from an adult in good health and CMV-seronegative. The base sequence is TGTGCCTGGAGGGAAGCGGACAGTCAGAGGGAAAAACTGTTTTTT. Translated, it reads CAWREADSQREKLFF.